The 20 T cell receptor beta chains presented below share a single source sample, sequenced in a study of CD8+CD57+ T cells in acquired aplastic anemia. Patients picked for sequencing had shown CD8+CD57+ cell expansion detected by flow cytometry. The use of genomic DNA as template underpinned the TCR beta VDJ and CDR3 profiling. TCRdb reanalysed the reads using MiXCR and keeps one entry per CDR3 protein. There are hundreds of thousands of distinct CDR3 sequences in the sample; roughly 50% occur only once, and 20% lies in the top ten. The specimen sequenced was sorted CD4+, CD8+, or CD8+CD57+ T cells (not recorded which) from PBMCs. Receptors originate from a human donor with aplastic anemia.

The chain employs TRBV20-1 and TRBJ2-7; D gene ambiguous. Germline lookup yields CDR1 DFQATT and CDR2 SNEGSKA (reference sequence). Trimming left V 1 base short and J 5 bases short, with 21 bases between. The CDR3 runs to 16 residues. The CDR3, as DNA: TGCAGTGCTAGAGGGACCACGGTCGTCAACCGAGACGAGCAGTACTTC. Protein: CSARGTTVVNRDEQYF.

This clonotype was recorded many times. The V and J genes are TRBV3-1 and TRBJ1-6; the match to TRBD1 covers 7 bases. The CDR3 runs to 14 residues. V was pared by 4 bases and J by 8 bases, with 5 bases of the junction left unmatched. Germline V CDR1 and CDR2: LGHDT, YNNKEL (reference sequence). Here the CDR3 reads CASSPTGFYSPLHF. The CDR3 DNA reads TGTGCCAGCAGCCCGACAGGGTTTTATTCACCCCTCCACTTT.

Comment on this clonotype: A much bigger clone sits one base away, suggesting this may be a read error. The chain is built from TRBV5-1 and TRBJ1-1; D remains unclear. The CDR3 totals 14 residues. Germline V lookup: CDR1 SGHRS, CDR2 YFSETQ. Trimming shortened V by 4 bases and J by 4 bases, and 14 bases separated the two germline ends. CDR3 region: CASSRRVVSTEAFF. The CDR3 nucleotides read TGCGCCAGCAGCCGAAGAGTCGTGAGCACTGAAGCTTTCTTT.

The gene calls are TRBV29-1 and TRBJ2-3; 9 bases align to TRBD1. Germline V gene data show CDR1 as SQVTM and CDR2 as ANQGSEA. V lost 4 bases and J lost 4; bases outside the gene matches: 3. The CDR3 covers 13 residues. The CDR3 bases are TGCAGCGTTGGGGACAGGGAGGCAGATACGCAGTATTTT. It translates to CSVGDREADTQYF.

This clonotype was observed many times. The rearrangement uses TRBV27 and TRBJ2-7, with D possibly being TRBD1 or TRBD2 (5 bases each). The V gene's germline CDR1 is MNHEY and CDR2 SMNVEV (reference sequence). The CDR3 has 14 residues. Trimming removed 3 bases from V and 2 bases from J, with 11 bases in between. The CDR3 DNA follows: TGTGCCAGCAGTTTTCAGGGAGCTACCTACGAGCAGTACTTC. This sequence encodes CASSFQGATYEQYF.

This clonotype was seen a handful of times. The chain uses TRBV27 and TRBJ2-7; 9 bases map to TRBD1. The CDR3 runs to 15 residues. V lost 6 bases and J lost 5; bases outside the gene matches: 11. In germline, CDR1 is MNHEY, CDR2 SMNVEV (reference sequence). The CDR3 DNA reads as TGTGCCAGCAGCCTTCCGGGACAGGGTCCCCACGAGCAGTACTTC. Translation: CASSLPGQGPHEQYF.

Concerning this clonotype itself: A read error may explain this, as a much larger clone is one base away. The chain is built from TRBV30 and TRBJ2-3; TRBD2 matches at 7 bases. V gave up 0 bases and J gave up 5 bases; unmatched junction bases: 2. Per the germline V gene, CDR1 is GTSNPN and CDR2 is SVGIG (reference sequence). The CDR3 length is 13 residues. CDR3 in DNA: TGTGCCTGGAGTGTGACGGGGGGAGATACGCAGTATTTT. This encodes CAWSVTGGDTQYF.

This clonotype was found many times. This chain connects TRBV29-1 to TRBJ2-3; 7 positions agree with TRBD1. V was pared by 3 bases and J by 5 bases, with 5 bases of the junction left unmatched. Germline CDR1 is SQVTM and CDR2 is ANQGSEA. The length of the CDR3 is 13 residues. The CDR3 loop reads CSVETGNGDTQYF. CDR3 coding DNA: TGCAGCGTTGAGACAGGGAATGGAGATACGCAGTATTTT.

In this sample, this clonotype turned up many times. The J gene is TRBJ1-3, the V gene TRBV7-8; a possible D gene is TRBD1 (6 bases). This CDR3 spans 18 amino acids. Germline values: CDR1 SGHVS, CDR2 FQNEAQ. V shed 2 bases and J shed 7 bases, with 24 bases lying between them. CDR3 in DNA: TGTGCCAGCAGCTTAAGTCGGGGGGCGCTTAGTATTACGAACACCATATATTTT. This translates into CASSLSRGALSITNTIYF.

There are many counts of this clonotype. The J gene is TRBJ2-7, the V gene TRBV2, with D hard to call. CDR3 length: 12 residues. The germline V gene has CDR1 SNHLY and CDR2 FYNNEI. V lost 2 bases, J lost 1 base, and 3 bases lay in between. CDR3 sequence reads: CASSEQSYEQYF. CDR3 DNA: TGTGCCAGCAGTGAACAGTCCTACGAGCAGTACTTC.

CDR3 in amino acids: CATSRGGRSDTQYF. In nucleotides, the CDR3 is TGTGCCACCAGCAGGGGCGGGAGATCAGATACGCAGTATTTT. The V and J genes are TRBV15 and TRBJ2-3; 7 bases map to TRBD2. Germline loops: CDR1 LNHNV, CDR2 YYDKDF (reference sequence). There are 14 residues in the CDR3. After removal of 3 bases from V and 4 bases from J, the junction contained 4 bases not matched to a gene.

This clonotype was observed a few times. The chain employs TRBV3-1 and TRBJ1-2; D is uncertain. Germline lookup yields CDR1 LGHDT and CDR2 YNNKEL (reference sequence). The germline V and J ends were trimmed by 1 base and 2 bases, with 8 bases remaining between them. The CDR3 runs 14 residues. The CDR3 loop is CASSQGRNNYGYTF. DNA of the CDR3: TGTGCCAGCAGCCAAGGACGAAACAACTATGGCTACACCTTC.

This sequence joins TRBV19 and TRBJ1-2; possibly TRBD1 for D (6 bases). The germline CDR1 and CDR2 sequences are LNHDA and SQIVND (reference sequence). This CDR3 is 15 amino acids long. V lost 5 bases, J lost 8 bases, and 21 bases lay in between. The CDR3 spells CASSASGAAGVGYTF. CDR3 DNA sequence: TGTGCCAGTAGTGCCTCCGGGGCGGCAGGGGTCGGCTACACCTTC. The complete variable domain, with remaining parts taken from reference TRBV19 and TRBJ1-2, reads DGGITQSPKYLFRKEGQNVTLSCEQNLNHDAMYWYRQDPGQGLRLIYYSQIVNDFQKGDIAEGYSVSREKKESFPLTVTSAQKNPTAFYLCASSASGAAGVGYTFGSGTRLTVV.

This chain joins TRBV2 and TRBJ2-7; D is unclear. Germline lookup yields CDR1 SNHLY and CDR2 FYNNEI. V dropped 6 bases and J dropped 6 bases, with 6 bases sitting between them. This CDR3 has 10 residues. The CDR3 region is CASRGVEQYF. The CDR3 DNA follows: TGTGCCAGCAGGGGTGTCGAGCAGTACTTC. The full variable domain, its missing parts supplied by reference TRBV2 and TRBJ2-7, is EPEVTQTPSHQVTQMGQEVILRCVPISNHLYFYWYRQILGQKVEFLVSFYNNEISEKSEIFDDQFSVERPDGSNFTLKIRSTKLEDSAMYFCASRGVEQYFGPGTRLTVT.

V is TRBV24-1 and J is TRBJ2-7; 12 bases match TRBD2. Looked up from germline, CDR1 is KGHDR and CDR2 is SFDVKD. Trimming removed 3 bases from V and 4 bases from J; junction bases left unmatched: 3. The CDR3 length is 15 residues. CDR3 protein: CATSDLGTSGYEQYF. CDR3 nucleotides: TGTGCCACCAGTGATCTAGGGACTAGCGGGTACGAGCAGTACTTC.

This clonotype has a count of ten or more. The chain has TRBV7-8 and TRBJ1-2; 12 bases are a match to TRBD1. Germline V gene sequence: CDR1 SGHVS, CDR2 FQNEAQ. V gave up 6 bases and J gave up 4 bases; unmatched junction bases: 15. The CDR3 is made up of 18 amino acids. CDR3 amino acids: CASRAGGTGGHIIYGYTF. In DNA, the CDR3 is TGTGCCAGCAGGGCCGGGGGGACAGGGGGCCATATAATCTATGGCTACACCTTC. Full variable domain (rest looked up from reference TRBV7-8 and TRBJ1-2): GAGVSQSPRYKVAKRGQDVALRCDPISGHVSLFWYQQALGQGPEFLTYFQNEAQLDKSGLPSDRFFAERPEGSVSTLKIQRTQQEDSAVYLCASRAGGTGGHIIYGYTFGSGTRLTVV.

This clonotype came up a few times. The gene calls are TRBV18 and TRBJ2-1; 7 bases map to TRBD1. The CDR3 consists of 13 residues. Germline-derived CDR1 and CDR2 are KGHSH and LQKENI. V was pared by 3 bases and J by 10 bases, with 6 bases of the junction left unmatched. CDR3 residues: CASSPPQGIEQFF. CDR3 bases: TGTGCCAGCTCACCGCCACAGGGGATCGAGCAGTTCTTC.

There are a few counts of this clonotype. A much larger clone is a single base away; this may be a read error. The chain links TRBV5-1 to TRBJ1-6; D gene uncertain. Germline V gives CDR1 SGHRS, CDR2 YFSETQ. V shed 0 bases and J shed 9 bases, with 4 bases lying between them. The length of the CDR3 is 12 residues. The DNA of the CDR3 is TGCGCCAGCAGCTTGGAGAGTTCACCCCTCCACTTT. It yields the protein CASSLESSPLHF.

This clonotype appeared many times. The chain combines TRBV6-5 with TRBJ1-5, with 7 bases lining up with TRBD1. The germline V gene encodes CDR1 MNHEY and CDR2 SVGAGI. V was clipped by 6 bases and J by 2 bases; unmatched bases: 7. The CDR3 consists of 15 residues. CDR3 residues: CASSPTGTGNQPQHF. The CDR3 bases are TGTGCCAGCAGCCCCACTGGGACAGGCAATCAGCCCCAGCATTTT.

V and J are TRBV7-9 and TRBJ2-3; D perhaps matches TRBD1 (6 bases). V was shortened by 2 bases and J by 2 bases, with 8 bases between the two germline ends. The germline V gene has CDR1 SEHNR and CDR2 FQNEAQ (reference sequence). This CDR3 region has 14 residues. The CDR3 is CASSLNRATDTQYF. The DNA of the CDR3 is TGTGCCAGCAGCTTAAACAGGGCCACAGATACGCAGTATTTT.